These 14 T cell receptor beta chains were all obtained from the same sample, sequenced in a study of blood T cell repertoires in COVID-19. Assay used: immunoSEQ multiplex PCR; TCRdb lists only in-frame clones, some missing. The sample gives around 170,000 clones, around 83% of which show up once; 5.5% to 7% is in the top ten. The sequenced sample consisted of peripheral blood. The receptors shown here come from a man aged 50 to 59 with active or convalescent COVID-19.

CDR3 in amino acids: CSASNRDRGKNEQYF. The CDR3 DNA reads as TGCAGTGCTAGTAACCGGGACAGGGGGAAAAACGAGCAGTACTTC. V usage is TRBV20-1 and J usage is TRBJ2-7; 11 bases are a match to TRBD1. Trimming at V came to 3 bases and at J to 5 bases, leaving 9 bases not matched to a gene. CDR1 and CDR2 (germline): DFQATT, SNEGSKA (reference sequence). CDR3 length: 15 residues.

The rearrangement uses TRBV25-1 and TRBJ1-2, with a weak D call TRBD1 (5 bases). This CDR3 region has 15 residues. V was shortened by 4 bases and J by 4 bases, with 16 bases between the two germline ends. Germline V gene lookup returns CDR1 MGHDK and CDR2 SYGVNS. The DNA of the CDR3 is TGTGCCAGCAGTGCCATCGTAAAAGGGGTCTATGGCTACACCTTC. Its protein product is CASSAIVKGVYGYTF.

This chain joins TRBV10-3 and TRBJ1-5; perhaps TRBD1 as D (6 bases). V dropped 10 bases and J dropped 3 bases, with 10 bases sitting between them. The CDR3 contains 12 residues. The germline gives CDR1 ENHRY, CDR2 SYGVKD. CDR3 nucleotides: TGTGCCACCCGGGACACCAATCAGCCCCAGCATTTT. Amino acids: CATRDTNQPQHF.

The CDR3, as DNA: TGTGCCAGCAGCCAAGATCTAAGGACATTTCAAGAGACCCAGTACTTC. Protein sequence: CASSQDLRTFQETQYF. The rearrangement uses TRBV3-1 (or the pseudogene TRBV3-2) and TRBJ2-5; perhaps TRBD1 as D (5 bases). The length of the CDR3 is 16 residues. V was trimmed by 0 bases and J by 2 bases, leaving 13 bases between them. CDR1 and CDR2 from the germline V gene are LGHDT and YNNKEL (reference sequence).

The chain couples TRBV4-2 to TRBJ2-7, with 11 bases that match TRBD2. J lost 4 bases, V lost 3 bases, and 5 bases had no gene match. The germline CDR1 and CDR2 sequences are LGHNA and YNFKEQ. The CDR3 is 15 residues long. The CDR3: CASSQASGGTYEQYF. CDR3 coding DNA: TGTGCCAGCAGCCAGGCTAGCGGGGGGACATACGAGCAGTACTTC.

The gene calls are TRBV19 and TRBJ2-2; 8 positions agree with TRBD1. The CDR3 contains 15 residues. With 2 bases clipped from V and 1 base from J, the junction kept 0 bases outside the gene matches. Germline V gene data show CDR1 as LNHDA and CDR2 as SQIVND (reference sequence). In nucleotides, the CDR3 is TGTGCCAGTAGTATAACAGGGGGGAACACCGGGGAGCTGTTTTTT. Translating gives CASSITGGNTGELFF.

A single count supports this clone. The CDR3 region is CATRDYRGRTFF. CDR3 bases: TGTGCCACCAGAGACTACAGGGGAAGGACCTTCTTC. J is TRBJ2-1 and V is TRBV24-1; 7 bases fit TRBD1. Germline V gene lookup returns CDR1 KGHDR and CDR2 SFDVKD. V shed 7 bases and J 16 bases; nucleotides not matched to a gene: 12. The length of the CDR3 is 12 residues.

This chain connects TRBV11-3 to TRBJ1-2; a weak D match, TRBD1 (5 bases). The CDR3 extends over 13 amino acids. The V gene's germline CDR1 is SGHNT and CDR2 YENEEA. V was trimmed by 5 bases and J by 8 bases, leaving 15 bases between them. CDR3 DNA: TGTGCCAGCAGCCAGCGGGACGTCCGGGGCTACACCTTC. Amino acids: CASSQRDVRGYTF.

This chain joins TRBV29-1 and TRBJ2-3; 8 nucleotides agree with TRBD2. Germline CDR1 reads SQVTM; CDR2 reads ANQGSEA. V shed 7 bases, J shed 8 bases, and the junction held 20 bases outside the gene matches. This CDR3 has 16 amino acids. CDR3 in DNA: TGCAGCGGAGCGCTCCGGGTAGCGGGATCTTACGGTACGCAGTATTTT. This sequence encodes CSGALRVAGSYGTQYF.

The chain has TRBV2 and TRBJ1-2; D is unresolved. This CDR3 has 14 amino acids. Germline V lookup: CDR1 SNHLY, CDR2 FYNNEI. Trimming left V 7 bases short and J 5 bases short, with 17 bases between. The CDR3 protein is CASTSWAVTYGYTF. CDR3 DNA sequence: TGTGCCAGCACCTCCTGGGCAGTCACTTATGGCTACACCTTC.

This sequence joins TRBV7-2 and TRBJ2-7; 8 bases match TRBD2. The J segment lost 0 bases and the V segment lost 2 bases, leaving 12 bases of the junction unmatched. Germline V lookup: CDR1 SGHTA, CDR2 FQGNSA. There are 18 residues in the CDR3. CDR3 in DNA: TGTGCCAGCAGCTTACTCCCCTCGCGGGGGGATTACTCCTACGAGCAGTACTTC. It is translated as CASSLLPSRGDYSYEQYF.

J is TRBJ2-7 and V is TRBV7-2; 7 nucleotides line up with TRBD2. V lost 0 bases to trimming and J lost 0 bases; unmatched junction nucleotides: 8. Germline V CDR1 and CDR2: SGHTA, FQGNSA. CDR3 size: 17 residues. CDR3 in amino acids: CASSLAPHGRSSYEQYF. Written as DNA, the CDR3 is TGTGCCAGCAGCTTAGCGCCCCACGGGAGGAGCTCCTACGAGCAGTACTTC.

This chain uses TRBV5-4 with TRBJ2-7; D possibly corresponds to TRBD1 (5 bases). Germline lookup yields CDR1 SGHNT and CDR2 YYREEE (reference sequence). Trimming shortened V by 2 bases and J by 3 bases, and 18 bases separated the two germline ends. CDR3 length equals 16 residues. The CDR3 nucleotides read TGTGCCAGCAGCTTACAGGACCCTCGTGCAGGCTACGAGCAGTACTTC. Its translation: CASSLQDPRAGYEQYF.

The chain employs TRBV5-1 and TRBJ1-1, with 9 nucleotides matching TRBD1. V lost 4 bases, J lost 1 base, and 5 bases stayed unmatched. Germline CDR1 reads SGHRS; CDR2 reads YFSETQ. The CDR3 is made up of 15 amino acids. The CDR3 loop reads CASSTSGQGNTEAFF. The CDR3 region has the DNA TGCGCCAGCAGCACCTCGGGACAGGGGAACACTGAAGCTTTCTTT. The full variable domain, with the rest looked up from reference TRBV5-1 and TRBJ1-1, is KAGVTQTPRYLIKTRGQQVTLSCSPISGHRSVSWYQQTPGQGLQFLFEYFSETQRNKGNFPGRFSGRQFSNSRSEMNVSTLELGDSALYLCASSTSGQGNTEAFFGQGTRLTVV.